The rows below give T cell receptor beta chains drawn from one sample of a study of control samples from healthy donors and cancer patients. The method was immunoSEQ multiplex PCR; TCRdb's version includes in-frame clones alone and lacks a portion of them. The sample carries some 150,000 clones, approximately 96% recorded once. Material for sequencing was blood. All receptors derive from a woman in her thirties in good health. Each CDR3 is given with its conserved first and last residue. The D gene is left open where the match is weak. Clone size is stated in some rows and not others, as once, few, many or a class when expanded.

d_call	v_call	j_call	clone_size	cdr3_aa	cdr3_nt
.	TRBV27	TRBJ1-2	.	CASSFRGLHGYTF	TGTGCCAGCAGTTTCCGGGGGTTGCATGGCTACACCTTC
.	TRBV28	TRBJ1-3	.	CASSFLSSGNTIYF	TGTGCCAGCAGTTTTCTCTCCTCTGGAAACACCATATATTTT
.	TRBV28	TRBJ2-7	.	CASSDGYEQYF	TGTGCCAGCAGTGACGGTTACGAGCAGTACTTC
.	TRBV5-4	TRBJ2-3	.	CASSYAGTDTQYF	TGTGCCAGCAGCTATGCAGGCACAGATACGCAGTATTTT
TRBD1	TRBV7-9	TRBJ1-2	.	CASSRRDSRDTF	TGTGCCAGCAGCAGGCGGGACAGCAGAGACACCTTC
.	TRBV12-3/TRBV12-4	TRBJ1-1	.	CASSLRSTEAFF	TGTGCCAGCAGTCTGAGGTCCACTGAAGCTTTCTTT
TRBD1	TRBV19	TRBJ1-2	.	CASTPGQGVTYGYTF	TGTGCCAGCACGCCGGGACAGGGCGTAACCTATGGCTACACCTTC
.	TRBV28	TRBJ1-6	.	CASSPRARNSPLHF	TGTGCCAGCAGTCCTAGGGCGCGGAATTCACCCCTCCACTTT
.	TRBV14	TRBJ1-1	.	CASSHMTVNTEAFF	TGTGCCAGCAGCCACATGACCGTGAACACTGAAGCTTTCTTT
.	TRBV28	TRBJ1-3	once	CASSLGSGNTIYF	TGTGCCAGCAGTTTAGGCTCTGGAAACACCATATATTTT
TRBD2	TRBV7-3	TRBJ2-1	.	CASSLTSGIYNEQFF	TGTGCCAGCAGCTTAACTAGCGGGATCTACAATGAGCAGTTCTTC
.	TRBV6-5	TRBJ1-3	few	CASSYQGTSGNTIYF	TGTGCCAGCAGTTATCAGGGGACCTCTGGAAACACCATATATTTT
.	TRBV11-2	TRBJ1-1	.	CASSPTQGWGTEAFF	TGTGCCAGCAGCCCTACCCAGGGATGGGGTACTGAAGCTTTCTTT
TRBD1	TRBV5-4	TRBJ1-2	.	CASSSIGQGYGYTF	TGTGCCAGCAGCTCCATTGGACAGGGCTATGGCTACACCTTC
.	TRBV19	TRBJ2-2	.	CASSVGGSRTGELFF	TGTGCCAGTAGTGTGGGGGGCTCCCGAACCGGGGAGCTGTTTTTT
.	TRBV19	TRBJ1-6	.	CASSIRAADSPLHF	TGTGCCAGTAGTATCCGGGCGGCCGATTCACCCCTCCACTTT
.	TRBV2	TRBJ2-2	.	CASSEYRNTGELFF	TGTGCCAGCAGTGAGTACAGAAACACCGGGGAGCTGTTTTTT
TRBD1	TRBV10-3	TRBJ1-2	.	CATMGTGPWYGYTF	TGTGCCACGATGGGGACAGGGCCTTGGTATGGCTACACCTTC
TRBD2	TRBV25-1	TRBJ2-1	.	CASRGLAVYNEQFF	TGTGCCAGCCGCGGACTAGCGGTATACAATGAGCAGTTCTTC
.	TRBV6-1	TRBJ2-1	.	CASSDKGFPYNEQFF	TGTGCCAGCAGTGATAAAGGTTTTCCCTACAATGAGCAGTTCTTC
.	TRBV3-1/TRBV3-2	TRBJ2-1	.	CASSQLLQAEQFF	TGTGCCAGCAGCCAGCTCTTACAGGCCGAGCAGTTCTTC
TRBD1	TRBV7-9	TRBJ2-3	.	CASKRTGETDTQYF	TGTGCCAGCAAGAGGACAGGGGAGACAGATACGCAGTATTTT
TRBD1	TRBV2	TRBJ1-2	.	CASSRGTGWYGYTF	TGTGCCAGCAGTAGGGGGACAGGGTGGTATGGCTACACCTTC
.	TRBV5-4	TRBJ2-7	.	CASSLGGKEYEQYF	TGTGCCAGCAGCTTGGGAGGGAAAGAGTACGAGCAGTACTTC
TRBD2	TRBV4-1	TRBJ2-7	.	CASSQEPRGSYEQYF	TGCGCCAGCAGCCAAGAACCGCGGGGGTCCTACGAGCAGTACTTC
.	TRBV5-6	TRBJ2-2	.	CASSFNRIPNPGELFF	TGTGCCAGCAGCTTTAACCGGATACCGAATCCCGGGGAGCTGTTTTTT
.	TRBV24-1	TRBJ1-1	.	CATRFLSGMNTEAFF	TGTGCCACCCGTTTTCTGTCAGGGATGAACACTGAAGCTTTCTTT
.	TRBV27	TRBJ1-2	once	CASSLSSGVYGYTF	TGTGCCAGCAGTTTAAGTTCCGGGGTCTATGGCTACACCTTC
.	TRBV9	TRBJ1-1	.	CASSVGLKRDTEAFF	TGTGCCAGCAGCGTAGGACTTAAAAGGGACACTGAAGCTTTCTTT
.	TRBV7-9	TRBJ1-5	few	CASSPPRGPGQPQHF	TGTGCCAGCAGCCCCCCGCGAGGCCCGGGTCAGCCCCAGCATTTT
TRBD1	TRBV9	TRBJ2-4	.	CASSVDPGGDQNIQYF	TGTGCCAGCAGCGTAGATCCAGGGGGCGACCAAAACATTCAGTACTTC
.	TRBV6-5	TRBJ2-1	.	CASSPPGLVDNEQFF	TGTGCCAGCAGTCCCCCGGGCCTGGTAGACAATGAGCAGTTCTTC
TRBD2	TRBV2	TRBJ2-1	.	CASSTRGGNEQFF	TGTGCCAGCAGCACGCGGGGGGGCAATGAGCAGTTCTTC
.	TRBV6-5	TRBJ1-1	.	CASSTFDEAFF	TGTGCCAGCAGTACCTTTGATGAGGCTTTCTTT
.	TRBV9	TRBJ1-2	.	CASSWAEANYGYTF	TGTGCCAGCAGCTGGGCGGAGGCTAACTATGGCTACACCTTC
.	TRBV7-9	TRBJ1-1	.	CASSSLGKDNSNTEAFF	TGTGCCAGCTCCTCCTTGGGAAAAGACAATTCCAACACTGAAGCTTTCTTT
TRBD1	TRBV14	TRBJ1-6	.	CASRQGGAPNSPLHF	TGTGCCAGCAGGCAGGGGGGAGCTCCCAATTCACCCCTCCACTTT
.	TRBV18	TRBJ1-1	.	CASSPIQGLDTEAFF	TGTGCCAGCTCACCAATCCAAGGGTTGGACACTGAAGCTTTCTTT
TRBD1	TRBV5-1	TRBJ1-5	.	CASSPGQGDQPQHF	TGCGCCAGCAGCCCGGGACAGGGGGATCAGCCCCAGCATTTT
.	TRBV6-5	TRBJ2-3	.	CASSYLGDGADTQYF	TGTGCCAGCAGTTACTTAGGGGACGGTGCAGATACGCAGTATTTT
TRBD1	TRBV5-4	TRBJ1-4	.	CASSSDPGTGDEKLFF	TGTGCCAGCAGCTCTGACCCCGGGACAGGGGATGAAAAACTGTTTTTT
TRBD2	TRBV7-9	TRBJ2-1	.	CASSRAGTINNEQFF	TGTGCCAGCAGCCGAGCAGGGACTATAAACAATGAGCAGTTCTTC
.	TRBV30	TRBJ2-1	once	CAHSGDNYNEQFF	TGTGCTCACAGCGGCGATAACTACAATGAGCAGTTCTTC
.	TRBV18	TRBJ1-2	once	CASSPLQGDGYTF	TGTGCCAGCTCACCACTGCAGGGAGATGGCTACACCTTC
.	TRBV9	TRBJ2-7	.	CASSGQVGASYEQYF	TGTGCCAGCAGCGGACAAGTAGGGGCATCCTACGAGCAGTACTTC
.	TRBV5-4	TRBJ1-1	.	CASSLDRGLTEAFF	TGTGCCAGCAGCTTGGATAGGGGTTTGACTGAAGCTTTCTTT
.	TRBV11-2	TRBJ2-1	.	CASSLMTGRNNEQFF	TGTGCCAGCAGCTTAATGACGGGCAGGAACAATGAGCAGTTCTTC
.	TRBV7-9	TRBJ1-3	.	CASSLGQTSTIYF	TGTGCCAGCAGCTTAGGACAGACTAGCACCATATATTTT
.	TRBV28	TRBJ2-7	few	CASSLSGKYEQYF	TGTGCCAGCAGTTTAAGTGGCAAGTACGAGCAGTACTTC
.	TRBV24-1	TRBJ1-5	.	CATSDSRDPAFSPQHF	TGTGCCACCAGTGATTCAAGGGACCCTGCCTTCTCGCCCCAGCATTTT
.	TRBV30	TRBJ1-5	.	CAWSAGQRVGWPQHF	TGTGCCTGGAGCGCGGGACAAAGGGTGGGGTGGCCCCAGCATTTT
TRBD1	TRBV15	TRBJ2-1	once	CATSSDRVFEQFF	TGTGCCACCAGCAGTGACAGGGTTTTTGAGCAGTTCTTC
.	TRBV9	TRBJ2-1	.	CASSVESNGDNEQFF	TGTGCCAGCAGCGTAGAAAGTAACGGGGACAATGAGCAGTTCTTC
.	TRBV7-8	TRBJ1-5	.	CASSLGNFQPQHF	TGTGCCAGCAGCTTAGGTAACTTTCAGCCCCAGCATTTT
.	TRBV11-2	TRBJ2-7	once	CASSAYPTDSYEQYF	TGTGCCAGCAGCGCTTACCCGACTGACTCCTACGAGCAGTACTTC